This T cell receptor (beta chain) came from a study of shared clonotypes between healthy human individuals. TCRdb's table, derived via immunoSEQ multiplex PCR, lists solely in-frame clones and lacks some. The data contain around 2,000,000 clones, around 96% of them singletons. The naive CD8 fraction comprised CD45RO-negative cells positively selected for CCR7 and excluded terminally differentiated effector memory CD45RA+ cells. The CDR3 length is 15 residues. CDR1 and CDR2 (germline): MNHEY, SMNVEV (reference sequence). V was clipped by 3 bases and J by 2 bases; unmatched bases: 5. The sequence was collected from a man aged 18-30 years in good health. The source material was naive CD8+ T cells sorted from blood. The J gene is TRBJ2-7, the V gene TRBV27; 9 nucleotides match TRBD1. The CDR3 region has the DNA TGTGCCAGCAGTTTGAAGGGACAGGGTACCTACGAGCAGTACTTC. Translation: CASSLKGQGTYEQYF.